This T cell receptor (beta chain) originates from a study of regulatory T cells in long-lasting Graves disease. To make TCR beta libraries, researchers used iRepertoire HTBI primers and Arm-PCR of CDR3 regions. Each CDR3 protein gets one entry after TCRdb re-called the multiplex PCR reads with MiXCR. The sample lists around 250,000 distinct CDR3 sequences; 20% to 25% were seen once. Time point here: newly diagnosed GD, antithyroid drugs for less than 3 months. Researchers made the TCR library from RNA that was extracted from PBMCs. There are 14 residues in the CDR3. V trimming: 5 bases; J trimming: 7 bases; junction bases outside the gene matches: 4. Germline V gene data show CDR1 as DFQATT and CDR2 as SNEGSKA (reference sequence).

The TCR sequence derives from a female donor with Graves disease. Sample: peripheral blood mononuclear cells (PBMCs), taken at new diagnosis, from a patient treated with antithyroid drugs. J is TRBJ2-1 and V is TRBV20-1; TRBD2 matches 14 bases. DNA for the CDR3: TGCAGTGCTGAGACTAGCGGGAGGGAAAATGAGCAGTTCTTC. Amino acid sequence: CSAETSGRENEQFF.